The source of this TCR beta chain is a study of T cell repertoires in cytomegalovirus infection. Each CDR3 protein gets one entry after TCRdb re-called the reads with MiXCR. The table has 650,000 to 850,000 distinct CDR3 sequences, 29% seen once. About this clonotype itself: Its antigen is currently unknown.

The germline CDR1 and CDR2 sequences are LNHDA and SQIVND (reference sequence). The CDR3 extends over 16 amino acids. The J segment lost 0 bases and the V segment lost 1 base, leaving 3 bases of the junction unmatched. Sequencing was performed on cultured CD8+ T cells from PBMCs, taken from culture after CMV antigen stimulation. The gene calls are TRBV19 and TRBJ1-5; 7 bases agree with TRBD1. The TCR was taken from a human donor in good health (CMV status not recorded). Some clones in this sample may be carry-over from other donors' samples. The CDR3 nucleotides read TGTGCCAGTAGTATAGTGGGGACAGATAGCAATCAGCCCCAGCATTTT. Protein: CASSIVGTDSNQPQHF. The whole variable domain, remainder taken from reference TRBV19 and TRBJ1-5, is DGGITQSPKYLFRKEGQNVTLSCEQNLNHDAMYWYRQDPGQGLRLIYYSQIVNDFQKGDIAEGYSVSREKKESFPLTVTSAQKNPTAFYLCASSIVGTDSNQPQHFGDGTRLSIL.